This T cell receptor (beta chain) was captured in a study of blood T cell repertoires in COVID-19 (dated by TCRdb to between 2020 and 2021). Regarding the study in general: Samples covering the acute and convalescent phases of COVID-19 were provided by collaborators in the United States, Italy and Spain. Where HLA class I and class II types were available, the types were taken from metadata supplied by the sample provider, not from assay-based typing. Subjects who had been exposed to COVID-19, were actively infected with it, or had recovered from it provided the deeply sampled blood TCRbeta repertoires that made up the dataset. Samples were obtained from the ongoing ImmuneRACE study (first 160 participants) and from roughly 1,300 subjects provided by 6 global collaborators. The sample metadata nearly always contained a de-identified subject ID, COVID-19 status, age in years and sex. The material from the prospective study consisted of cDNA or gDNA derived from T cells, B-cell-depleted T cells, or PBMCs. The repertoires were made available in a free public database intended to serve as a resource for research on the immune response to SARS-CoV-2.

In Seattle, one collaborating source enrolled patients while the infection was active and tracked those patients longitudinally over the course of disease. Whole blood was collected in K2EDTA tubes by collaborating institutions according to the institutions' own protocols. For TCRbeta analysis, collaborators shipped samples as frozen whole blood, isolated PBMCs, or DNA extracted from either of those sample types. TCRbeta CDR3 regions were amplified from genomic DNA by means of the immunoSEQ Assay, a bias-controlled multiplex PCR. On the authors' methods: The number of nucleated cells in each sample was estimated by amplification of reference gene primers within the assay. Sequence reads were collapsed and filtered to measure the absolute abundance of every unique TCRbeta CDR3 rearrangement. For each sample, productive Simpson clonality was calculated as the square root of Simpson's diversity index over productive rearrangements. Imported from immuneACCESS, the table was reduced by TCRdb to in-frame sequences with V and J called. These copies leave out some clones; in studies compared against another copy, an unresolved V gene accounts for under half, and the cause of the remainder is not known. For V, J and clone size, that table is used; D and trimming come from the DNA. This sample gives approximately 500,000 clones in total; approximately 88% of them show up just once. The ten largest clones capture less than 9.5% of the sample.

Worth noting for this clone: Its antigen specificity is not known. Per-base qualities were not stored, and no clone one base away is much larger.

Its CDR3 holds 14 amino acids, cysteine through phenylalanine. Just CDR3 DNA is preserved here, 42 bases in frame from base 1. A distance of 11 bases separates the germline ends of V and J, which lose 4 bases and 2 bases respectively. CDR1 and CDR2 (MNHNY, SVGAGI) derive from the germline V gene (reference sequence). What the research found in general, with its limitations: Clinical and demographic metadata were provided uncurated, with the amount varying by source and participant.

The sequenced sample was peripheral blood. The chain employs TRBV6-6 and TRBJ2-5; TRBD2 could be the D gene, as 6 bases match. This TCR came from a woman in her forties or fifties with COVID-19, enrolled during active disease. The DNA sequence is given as TGTGCCAGCAGTTCCTCGGGGACTCAAGAGACCCAGTACTTC. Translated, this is CASSSSGTQETQYF.